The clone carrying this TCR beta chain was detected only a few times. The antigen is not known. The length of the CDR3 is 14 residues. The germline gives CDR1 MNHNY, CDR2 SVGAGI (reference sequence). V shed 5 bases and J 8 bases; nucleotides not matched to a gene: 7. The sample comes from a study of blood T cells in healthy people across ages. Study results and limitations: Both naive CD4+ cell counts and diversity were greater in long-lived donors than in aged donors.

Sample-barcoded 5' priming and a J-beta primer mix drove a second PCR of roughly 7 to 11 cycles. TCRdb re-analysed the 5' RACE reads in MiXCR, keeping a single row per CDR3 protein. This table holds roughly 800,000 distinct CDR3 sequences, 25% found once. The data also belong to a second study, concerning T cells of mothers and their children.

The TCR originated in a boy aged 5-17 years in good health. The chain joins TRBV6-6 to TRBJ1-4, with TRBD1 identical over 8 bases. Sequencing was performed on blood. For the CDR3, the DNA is TGTGCCAGCAGTCCCCAGGGGGCGCCGGAAAAACTGTTTTTT. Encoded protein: CASSPQGAPEKLFF.